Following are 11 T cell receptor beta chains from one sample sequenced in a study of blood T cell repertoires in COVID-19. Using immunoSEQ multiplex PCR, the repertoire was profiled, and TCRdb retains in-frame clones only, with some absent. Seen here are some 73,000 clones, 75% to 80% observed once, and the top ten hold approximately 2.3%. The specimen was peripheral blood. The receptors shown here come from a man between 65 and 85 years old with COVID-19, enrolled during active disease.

The DNA for the CDR3 is TGTGCCAGCAGCTTAGCGGTGGGGGGGCAGGGTGAAGCTTTCTTT. This codes for CASSLAVGGQGEAFF. The chain carries TRBV7-2 and TRBJ1-1; the D gene is possibly TRBD1 (6 bases). V was pared by 0 bases and J by 7 bases, with 15 bases between. Per the germline V gene, CDR1 is SGHTA and CDR2 is FQGNSA. This CDR3 contains 15 residues.

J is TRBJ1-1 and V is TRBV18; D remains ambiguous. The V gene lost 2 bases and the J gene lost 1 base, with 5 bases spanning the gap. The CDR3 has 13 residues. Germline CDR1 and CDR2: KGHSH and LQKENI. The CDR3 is CASSPEANTEAFF. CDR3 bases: TGTGCCAGCTCACCAGAAGCGAACACTGAAGCTTTCTTT.

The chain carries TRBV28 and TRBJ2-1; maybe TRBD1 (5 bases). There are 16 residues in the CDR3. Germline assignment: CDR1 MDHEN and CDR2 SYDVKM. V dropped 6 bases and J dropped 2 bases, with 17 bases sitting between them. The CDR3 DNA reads TGTGCCAGCAGCCCAGCTACAGGAATCCCCTACAATGAGCAGTTCTTC. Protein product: CASSPATGIPYNEQFF.

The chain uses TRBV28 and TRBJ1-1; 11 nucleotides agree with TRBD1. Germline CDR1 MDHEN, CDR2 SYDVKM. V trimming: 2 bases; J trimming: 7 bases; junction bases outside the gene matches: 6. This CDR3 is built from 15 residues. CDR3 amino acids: CASSLPDRGQSEAFF. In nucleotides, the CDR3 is TGTGCCAGCAGTTTACCGGACAGGGGGCAGAGTGAAGCTTTCTTT.

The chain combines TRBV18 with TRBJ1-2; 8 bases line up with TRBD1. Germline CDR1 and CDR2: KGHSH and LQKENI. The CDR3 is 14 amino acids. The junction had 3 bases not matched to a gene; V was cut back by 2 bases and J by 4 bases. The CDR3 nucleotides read TGTGCCAGCTCACCAGGGCAGGGGGCCTATGGCTACACCTTC. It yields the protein CASSPGQGAYGYTF.

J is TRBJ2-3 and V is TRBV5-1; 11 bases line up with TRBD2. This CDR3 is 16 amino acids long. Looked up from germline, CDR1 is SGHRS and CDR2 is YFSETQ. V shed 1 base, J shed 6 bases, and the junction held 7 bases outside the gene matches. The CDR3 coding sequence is TGCGCCAGCAGCTTGAAACTAGCGGGAGAGGGGGATACGCAGTATTTT. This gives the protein CASSLKLAGEGDTQYF.

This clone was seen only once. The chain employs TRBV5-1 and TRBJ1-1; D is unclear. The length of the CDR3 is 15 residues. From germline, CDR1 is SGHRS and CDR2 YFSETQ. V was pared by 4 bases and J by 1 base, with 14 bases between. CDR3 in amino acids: CASSLGVGGNTEAFF. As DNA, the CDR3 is TGCGCCAGCAGCCTGGGAGTTGGAGGGAACACTGAAGCTTTCTTT.

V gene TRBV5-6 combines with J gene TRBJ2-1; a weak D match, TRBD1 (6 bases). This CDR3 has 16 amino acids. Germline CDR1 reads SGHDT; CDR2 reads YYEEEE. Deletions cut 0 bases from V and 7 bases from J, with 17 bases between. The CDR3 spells CASSLEFHRAVNEQFF. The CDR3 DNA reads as TGTGCCAGCAGCTTGGAATTTCACAGGGCGGTGAATGAGCAGTTCTTC.

CDR3 DNA sequence: TGTGCCACCAGTGATGCCGCGATGACTAGCGGGAGCTTGGATGAGCAGTTCTTC. The encoded protein is CATSDAAMTSGSLDEQFF. V and J are TRBV24-1 and TRBJ2-1; 12 bases align to TRBD2. The CDR3 is 18 residues long. The V gene's germline CDR1 is KGHDR and CDR2 SFDVKD. V shed 3 bases, J shed 8 bases, and the junction held 13 bases outside the gene matches.

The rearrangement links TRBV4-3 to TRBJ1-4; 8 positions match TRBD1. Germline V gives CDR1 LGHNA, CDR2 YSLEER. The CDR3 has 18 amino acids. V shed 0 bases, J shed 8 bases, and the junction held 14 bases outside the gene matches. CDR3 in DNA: TGCGCCAGCAGCCAAGAAGTGACAGGGGCGCTTGGGAGCGAAAAACTGTTTTTT. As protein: CASSQEVTGALGSEKLFF.

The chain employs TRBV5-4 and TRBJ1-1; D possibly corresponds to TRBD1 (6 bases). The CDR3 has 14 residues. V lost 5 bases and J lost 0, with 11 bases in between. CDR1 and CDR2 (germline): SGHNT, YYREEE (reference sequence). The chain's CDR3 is CASSSDSLNTEAFF. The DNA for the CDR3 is TGTGCCAGCAGTTCGGACAGCCTGAACACTGAAGCTTTCTTT.